This TCR beta chain was identified in a study of CD8+CD57+ T cells in acquired aplastic anemia. Study in general: Sorted CD4+ and CD8+ cells gave an average of roughly 3 ug of DNA.

The germline V gene has CDR1 DFQATT and CDR2 SNEGSKA (reference sequence). V lost 4 bases, J lost 4 bases, and 16 bases lay in between. This CDR3 has 14 amino acids. The authors sequenced patients whose flow cytometry had shown CD8+CD57+ cell expansion. Severe acquired aplastic anemia affected all patients. No therapy had been given to the patients at the time of blood sampling. As regards this clonotype: What it recognizes is unknown.

It was genomic DNA that served as the template for profiling TCR beta VDJ and CDR3. TCRdb re-called the reads through MiXCR, storing one row per CDR3 protein. Of 150,000 to 200,000 distinct CDR3 sequences in the sample, 45% to 60% were seen once. Study findings and constraints: Patients and controls had in common 25 to 30 CD8+ CDR3 sequences.

The genes are TRBV20-1 and TRBJ1-2; D uncertain. Specimen: sorted CD4+, CD8+, or CD8+CD57+ T cells (not recorded which) from PBMCs. This receptor was identified in a human donor with aplastic anemia. The CDR3 spells CSAKHPERVYGYTF. The CDR3 nucleotides are TGCAGTGCTAAGCACCCCGAGAGGGTCTATGGCTACACCTTC.